The 19 T cell receptor beta chains below were found in one sample sequenced in a study of CD8 T cells in ankylosing spondylitis (dated 2017 in TCRdb). No antigen is known for these receptors. Library preparation was by 5' RACE. Data came from an Illumina HiSeq 2500. TCRdb handled the public reads itself, with Q25 trimming in fastp and clone calling in MiXCR, and kept productive beta chains. Every CDR3 protein is listed once, alongside the most common genes and DNA of its rows. Counted in this sample were 750,000 to 850,000 distinct CDR3 sequences; about 12% of them appeared once. Clones ranked in the top ten supply roughly 0.51% of the sample. Results the study describes overall, beyond this receptor: Blood from ankylosing spondylitis patients appeared to be characterized by a TCR beta motif made up of fewer than ten highly homologous amino acid variants.

Sequencing input: blood, either unsorted or a sorted T cell fraction (not recorded which). Every receptor here comes from a male donor with ankylosing spondylitis.

This clonotype was observed many times. V gene TRBV4-3 combines with J gene TRBJ1-1; no clear D gene. V was pared by 0 bases and J by 5 bases, with 13 bases between. The CDR3 has 15 residues. Germline V gene data show CDR1 as LGHNA and CDR2 as YSLEER. The CDR3 spells CASSQEFQGETEAFF. The CDR3, as DNA: TGCGCCAGCAGCCAAGAATTTCAAGGAGAGACTGAAGCTTTCTTT.

The chain uses TRBV29-1 and TRBJ1-1; the D gene is possibly TRBD1 (5 bases). This CDR3 comprises 14 residues. Trimming removed 7 bases from V and 5 bases from J, with 20 bases in between. CDR1 and CDR2 (germline): SQVTM, ANQGSEA. CDR3 region: CSAAPSRVFTEAFF. For the CDR3, the DNA is TGCAGCGCCGCCCCCTCCAGGGTATTTACTGAAGCTTTCTTT.

V is TRBV29-1 and J is TRBJ1-1; D is undetermined. Trimming took 6 bases from V and 1 from J, leaving 9 bases between them. CDR1 is SQVTM, CDR2 ANQGSEA, per germline. CDR3 length equals 12 residues. CDR3 DNA: TGCAGCGTGGTCGGCGCGAACACTGAAGCTTTCTTT. Its protein is CSVVGANTEAFF. The variable domain in full, completed from reference TRBV29-1 and TRBJ1-1, reads SAVISQKPSRDICQRGTSLTIQCQVDSQVTMMFWYRQQPGQSLTLIATANQGSEATYESGFVIDKFPISRPNLTFSTLTVSNMSPEDSSIYLCSVVGANTEAFFGQGTRLTVV.

This clonotype was seen more than once but under ten times. J is TRBJ2-5 and V is TRBV29-1; 8 bases line up with TRBD2. The CDR3 covers 14 residues. Germline CDR1 and CDR2: SQVTM and ANQGSEA. With 6 bases clipped from V and 4 bases from J, the junction kept 10 bases outside the gene matches. CDR3 nucleotide sequence: TGCAGCGTGGACCGGGGGGGACAAGGAGAGACCCAGTACTTC. This sequence encodes CSVDRGGQGETQYF.

This clonotype was seen a few times. The chain combines TRBV5-1 with TRBJ2-1; no firm D call. The CDR3 length is 15 residues. Germline CDR1 SGHRS, CDR2 YFSETQ. The V end lost 0 bases, the J end lost 4 bases, and 11 bases lay between the germline ends. CDR3: CASSLASQRYNEQFF. CDR3 coding DNA: TGCGCCAGCAGCTTGGCGTCACAGAGATACAATGAGCAGTTCTTC.

This clonotype was seen many times. The gene calls are TRBV20-1 and TRBJ2-3; 10 bases match TRBD2. The germline gives CDR1 DFQATT, CDR2 SNEGSKA (reference sequence). The V gene end was trimmed by 2 bases and the J gene end by 1 base; junction bases not matched to a gene: 0. The CDR3 contains 14 residues. Here the CDR3 DNA reads TGCAGTGCTAGACTAGCGGGGGGCACAGATACGCAGTATTTT. The encoded protein is CSARLAGGTDTQYF.

The table lists this clonotype with a few counts. The CDR3: CASSQAKRSTDTQYF. The CDR3 DNA reads TGTGCCAGCAGCCAAGCCAAACGAAGCACAGATACGCAGTATTTT. The rearrangement links TRBV4-2 to TRBJ2-3; D gene uncertain. V was pared by 1 base and J by 0 bases, with 8 bases between. Germline assignment: CDR1 LGHNA and CDR2 YNFKEQ. The CDR3 totals 15 residues.

V and J are TRBV5-1 and TRBJ2-2; D perhaps matches TRBD1 (5 bases). The V end lost 0 bases, the J end lost 4 bases, and 10 bases lay between the germline ends. Germline CDR1 and CDR2: SGHRS and YFSETQ. The CDR3 length is 15 residues. Here the CDR3 reads CASSLADSSTGELFF. CDR3 in DNA: TGCGCCAGCAGCTTGGCCGACAGCTCCACCGGGGAGCTGTTTTTT.

V and J are TRBV7-2 and TRBJ1-1; 7 bases agree with TRBD1. This CDR3 is 14 amino acids long. Unmatched junction bases numbered 6, after V lost 4 bases and J lost 4 bases. Germline V gene lookup returns CDR1 SGHTA and CDR2 FQGNSA. The CDR3 reads CASSYRQGPTEAFF. In DNA form, the CDR3 reads TGTGCCAGCAGCTATAGACAGGGTCCCACTGAAGCTTTCTTT.

The sample holds a few counts of this clonotype. The genes are TRBV7-2 and TRBJ2-4, with D possibly TRBD1 on 6 matching bases. V was pared by 8 bases and J by 10 bases, with 15 bases between. CDR1 is SGHTA and CDR2 is FQGNSA in the germline V gene. The CDR3 is made up of 12 amino acids. This chain's CDR3 is CASGRPGEIQYF. The CDR3 bases are TGTGCCAGCGGGAGACCAGGGGAGATTCAGTACTTC. The full variable domain, rest sourced from reference TRBV7-2 and TRBJ2-4, is GAGVSQSPSNKVTEKGKDVELRCDPISGHTALYWYRQSLGQGLEFLIYFQGNSAPDKSGLPSDRFSAERTGGSVSTLTIQRTQQEDSAVYLCASGRPGEIQYFGAGTRLSVL.

The chain carries TRBV6-5 and TRBJ2-7; tentative D call: TRBD1 (6 bases). V lost 0 bases, J lost 10 bases, and 13 bases lay in between. Germline loops: CDR1 MNHEY, CDR2 SVGAGI. The CDR3 is made up of 13 amino acids. CDR3 region: CASSYSMDSSQYF. As DNA, the CDR3 is TGTGCCAGCAGTTACTCGATGGACAGTTCTCAGTACTTC.

This clonotype has only a few counts. The V gene is TRBV20-1, the J gene TRBJ1-5; D is perhaps TRBD1 (5 bases). The CDR3 runs 15 residues. V lost 4 bases, J lost 0 bases, and 13 bases lay in between. The germline gives CDR1 DFQATT, CDR2 SNEGSKA (reference sequence). For the CDR3, the DNA is TGCAGTGCTACCCGGGGGGGTCCTAGCAATCAGCCCCAGCATTTT. The encoded protein is CSATRGGPSNQPQHF.

This clonotype was recorded a few times. CDR3 in amino acids: CASSLTGEFGETQYF. The DNA of the CDR3 is TGTGCCAGCAGCTTGACGGGGGAATTTGGGGAGACCCAGTACTTC. V usage is TRBV5-5 and J usage is TRBJ2-5, with D perhaps TRBD2 (6 bases). Trimming removed 1 base at V and 5 bases at J, with 15 bases between. The CDR3 spans 15 residues. Germline CDR1 and CDR2: SGHKS and YYEKEE (reference sequence).

This clonotype came up a few times. This chain uses TRBV5-1 with TRBJ2-3; 11 bases fit TRBD2. The germline V gene has CDR1 SGHRS and CDR2 YFSETQ. Trimming cost V 6 bases and J 5 bases; bases outside gene matches: 5. This CDR3 region has 14 residues. The CDR3, as DNA: TGCGCCAGCACCATTGGGACTAGCGGAGATACGCAGTATTTT. Translated: CASTIGTSGDTQYF.

In this sample, this clonotype turned up many times. This chain uses TRBV4-2 with TRBJ2-1; D could derive from TRBD1 or TRBD2 (5 bases each). This CDR3 spans 19 amino acids. The V end lost 0 bases, the J end lost 4 bases, and 22 bases lay between the germline ends. Per the germline V gene, CDR1 is LGHNA and CDR2 is YNFKEQ. CDR3 DNA sequence: TGTGCCAGCAGCCAAGAGCGTGGGGACGCTCGTGGGATATACAATGAGCAGTTCTTC. Its translation: CASSQERGDARGIYNEQFF.

The chain uses TRBV10-3 and TRBJ2-3; D is unresolved. The CDR3 has 14 amino acids. V was pared by 0 bases and J by 4 bases, with 8 bases between. CDR1 and CDR2 (germline): ENHRY, SYGVKD. The CDR3 here is CAISESGFPDTQYF. The CDR3 DNA reads as TGTGCCATCAGTGAGTCGGGGTTCCCAGATACGCAGTATTTT.

This clonotype was seen a handful of times. The chain couples TRBV20-1 to TRBJ1-4, with 7 bases matching TRBD1. V shed 2 bases, J shed 11 bases, and the junction held 8 bases outside the gene matches. Germline V lookup: CDR1 DFQATT, CDR2 SNEGSKA (reference sequence). The CDR3 is 13 amino acids. CDR3 sequence: CSARSGQSSKLFF. CDR3 in DNA: TGCAGTGCTAGATCGGGACAGTCGAGCAAACTGTTTTTT.

V and J are TRBV12-3 or TRBV12-4 and TRBJ2-7; D is uncertain. The CDR3 extends over 14 amino acids. Between the trimmed V and J ends, which lost 2 bases and 2 bases, there was a span of 10 bases. The CDR3 nucleotides read TGTGCCAGCAGTTTAACTCCTAGGCCCTACGAGCAGTACTTC. Protein: CASSLTPRPYEQYF.

This clonotype was recorded at least ten times. This chain links TRBV12-3 or TRBV12-4 with TRBJ2-5; D is unresolved. The CDR3 runs 14 residues. Trimming took 3 bases from V and 0 from J, leaving 8 bases between them. The CDR3 loop reads CASSLADYQETQYF. CDR3 sequence (DNA): TGTGCCAGCAGTTTGGCAGATTACCAAGAGACCCAGTACTTC.